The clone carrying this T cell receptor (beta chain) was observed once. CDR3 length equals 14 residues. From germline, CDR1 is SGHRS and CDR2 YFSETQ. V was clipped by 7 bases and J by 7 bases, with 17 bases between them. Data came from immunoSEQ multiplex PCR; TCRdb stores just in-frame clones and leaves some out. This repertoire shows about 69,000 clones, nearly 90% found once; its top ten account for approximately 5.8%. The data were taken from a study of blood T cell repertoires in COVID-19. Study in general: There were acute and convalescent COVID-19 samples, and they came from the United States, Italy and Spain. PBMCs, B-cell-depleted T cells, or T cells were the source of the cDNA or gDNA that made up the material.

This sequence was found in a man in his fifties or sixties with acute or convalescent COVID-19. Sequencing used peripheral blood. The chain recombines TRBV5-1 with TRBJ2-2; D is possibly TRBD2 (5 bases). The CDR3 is CASRGLVAGGELFF. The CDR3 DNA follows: TGCGCCAGCCGAGGGCTAGTGGCGGGCGGGGAGCTGTTTTTT.